These 21 T cell receptor beta chains came from one sample sequenced in a study of T cell responses to AZD1222 COVID-19 vaccine. Libraries were prepared by immunoSEQ multiplex PCR; TCRdb keeps only in-frame clonotypes and omits some of them. This table holds 150,000 to 180,000 clones, about 89% found once. The sample was peripheral blood, taken 28 days after the second AZD1222 dose. These receptors all come from an adult who received the AZD1222 COVID-19 vaccine.

For the CDR3, the DNA is TGCGCCAGCAGCTCACCGGGGGGAGAGACCCAGTACTTC. Protein sequence: CASSSPGGETQYF. This chain links TRBV5-1 with TRBJ2-5; 7 bases line up with TRBD2. CDR1 and CDR2 (germline): SGHRS, YFSETQ. The CDR3 loop spans 13 amino acids. J was trimmed by 4 bases and V by 3 bases; bases with no gene match: 3.

This chain joins TRBV7-8 and TRBJ1-1; TRBD1 matches at 7 bases. Germline CDR1 and CDR2: SGHVS and FQNEAQ. J gave up 5 bases and V 3 bases, and 3 bases lay outside the gene matches. This CDR3 is built from 13 residues. CDR3 coding DNA: TGTGCCAGCAGCTTCCAACAGGGGACTGAAGCTTTCTTT. Protein sequence: CASSFQQGTEAFF.

This clone was seen more than once but under ten times. This chain links TRBV3-1 (or the pseudogene TRBV3-2) with TRBJ1-3, with D tentatively TRBD1 (5 bases). The germline gives CDR1 LGHDT, CDR2 YNNKEL (reference sequence). The CDR3 loop spans 15 amino acids. With 1 base removed from V and 0 bases from J, the gap between germline ends came to 7 bases. This chain's CDR3 is CASSQGQYSGNTIYF. The CDR3 DNA follows: TGTGCCAGCAGCCAAGGACAGTACTCTGGAAACACCATATATTTT.

Details on this clone: The sample holds other DNA sequences that translate to the same CDR3. The chain is built from TRBV9 and TRBJ2-5; 7 nucleotides align to TRBD1. The V gene end was trimmed by 0 bases and the J gene end by 0 bases; junction bases not matched to a gene: 2. The CDR3 extends over 15 amino acids. The germline V gene encodes CDR1 SGDLS and CDR2 YYNGEE. The CDR3 DNA follows: TGTGCCAGCAGCGTAGGACAGGGCTACCAAGAGACCCAGTACTTC. This codes for CASSVGQGYQETQYF.

The chain couples TRBV28 to TRBJ1-5, with a weak D call TRBD1 (5 bases). Trimming left V 9 bases short and J 3 bases short, with 12 bases between. There are 13 residues in the CDR3. The germline V gene encodes CDR1 MDHEN and CDR2 SYDVKM. The CDR3 nucleotides are TGTGCCAGTTCCCCAGGGAACAATCAGCCCCAGCATTTT. Protein: CASSPGNNQPQHF.

The chain couples TRBV7-2 to TRBJ2-3, with 10 bases that match TRBD1. This CDR3 is 15 amino acids long. Germline V lookup: CDR1 SGHTA, CDR2 FQGNSA. V trimming: 5 bases; J trimming: 3 bases; junction bases outside the gene matches: 5. The CDR3 DNA reads as TGTGCCAGCAGCCCCGGGACAGGGGTAACAGATACGCAGTATTTT. Protein sequence: CASSPGTGVTDTQYF.

The chain joins TRBV11-2 to TRBJ2-3; 7 nucleotides agree with TRBD2. V was clipped by 6 bases and J by 0 bases; unmatched bases: 6. Germline V gene lookup returns CDR1 SGHAT and CDR2 FQNNGV. This CDR3 comprises 15 residues. The CDR3 DNA reads as TGTGCCAGCAGGCTGGCGGGAGCAAGCACAGATACGCAGTATTTT. This translates into CASRLAGASTDTQYF.

Remarks on this clone: Other DNA sequences in the same sample also yield this CDR3. The genes are TRBV3-1 (or the pseudogene TRBV3-2) and TRBJ1-1, with a tentative D call TRBD1 (5 bases). The ends were cut back, 2 bases at V and 4 bases at J, with 11 bases in the middle. The germline gives CDR1 LGHDT, CDR2 YNNKEL (reference sequence). The CDR3 contains 14 residues. The DNA of the CDR3 is TGTGCCAGCAGCCAAAAGACGGGGGGCACTGAAGCTTTCTTT. This codes for CASSQKTGGTEAFF.

J is TRBJ1-6 and V is TRBV12-3 or TRBV12-4; perhaps TRBD1 as D (5 bases). V lost 4 bases and J lost 10, with 11 bases in between. The CDR3 extends over 13 amino acids. The CDR3 loop reads CASSSVRGSPLHF. The CDR3 DNA follows: TGTGCCAGCAGTTCCGTTAGGGGATCACCCCTCCACTTT.

The CDR3 protein is CASSPTRDRGWETQYF. CDR3 DNA sequence: TGTGCCAGCAGCCCAACCCGGGACAGGGGTTGGGAGACCCAGTACTTC. This chain uses TRBV27 with TRBJ2-5; 10 bases are a match to TRBD1. This CDR3 contains 16 residues. Germline-derived CDR1 and CDR2 are MNHEY and SMNVEV (reference sequence). Trimming removed 6 bases from V and 5 bases from J; junction bases left unmatched: 12.

The J gene is TRBJ1-2, the V gene TRBV3-1 (or the pseudogene TRBV3-2); possibly TRBD1 for D (6 bases). Trimming cost V 6 bases and J 1 base, with 21 bases left between them. There are 17 residues in the CDR3. CDR1 and CDR2 from the germline V gene are LGHDT and YNNKEL (reference sequence). DNA of the CDR3: TGTGCCAGCAGTCCTCGAGGGAGGAGCAGGGGTAACTATGGCTACACCTTC. It is translated as CASSPRGRSRGNYGYTF.

The chain is built from TRBV28 and TRBJ1-1; unclear D gene. CDR1 and CDR2 (germline): MDHEN, SYDVKM. This CDR3 region has 11 residues. V lost 4 bases and J 4 bases, leaving 4 bases between the germline ends. The CDR3 nucleotides are TGTGCCAGCAGTTACAGCACTGAAGCTTTCTTT. Encoded protein: CASSYSTEAFF.

The rearrangement uses TRBV12-3 or TRBV12-4 and TRBJ2-7; D possibly corresponds to TRBD2 (6 bases). Deletions cut 5 bases from V and 7 bases from J, with 15 bases between. The CDR3 spans 13 residues. The CDR3 nucleotides are TGTGCCAGCAGTACCACCGGGGGTAGGGAGCAGTACTTC. Encoded protein: CASSTTGGREQYF.

The CDR3 spells CASRHPGSKETQYF. The CDR3 nucleotides are TGTGCCAGCAGACATCCGGGAAGTAAGGAGACCCAGTACTTC. V is TRBV28 and J is TRBJ2-5; a weak D match, TRBD2 (5 bases). This CDR3 comprises 14 residues. V was cut by 6 bases and J by 5 bases, with 16 bases left in between. Germline-derived CDR1 and CDR2 are MDHEN and SYDVKM.

The J gene is TRBJ2-1, the V gene TRBV7-3, with D uncertain. This CDR3 contains 14 residues. V gave up 2 bases and J gave up 8 bases, with 13 bases separating them. Per germline, CDR1 SGHTA and CDR2 FQGTGA. The CDR3 is CASSLGGPGDEQFF. The CDR3, as DNA: TGTGCCAGCAGCTTAGGCGGACCCGGAGATGAGCAGTTCTTC.

The chain combines TRBV5-1 with TRBJ2-1; D may be TRBD2 (7 bases). The germline CDR1 and CDR2 sequences are SGHRS and YFSETQ. Trimming pared 2 bases from V and 2 bases from J, leaving 11 bases between. This CDR3 has 15 amino acids. The CDR3 DNA sequence: TGCGCCAGCAGCTTCGGGGGGCAAACCTACAATGAGCAGTTCTTC. It codes for CASSFGGQTYNEQFF.

The rearrangement links TRBV14 to TRBJ1-1; a possible D gene is TRBD1 (5 bases). Germline CDR1 is SGHDN and CDR2 is FVKESK. The CDR3 runs 14 residues. The V and J ends lost 2 bases and 4 bases respectively, with 11 bases between them. Here the CDR3 reads CASSQQGWGTEAFF. CDR3 sequence (DNA): TGTGCCAGCAGCCAACAGGGTTGGGGCACTGAAGCTTTCTTT.

The V gene is TRBV5-4, the J gene TRBJ2-2; 7 bases are shared with TRBD1. Trimming cost V 5 bases and J 3 bases; bases outside gene matches: 7. In germline, CDR1 is SGHNT, CDR2 YYREEE (reference sequence). CDR3 length: 15 amino acids. The CDR3 DNA reads TGTGCCAGCAGGCGACAGGGAAAGGACACCGGGGAGCTGTTTTTT. Its protein is CASRRQGKDTGELFF.

This chain joins TRBV30 and TRBJ2-3, with D perhaps matching TRBD1 (5 bases). Deletions cut 4 bases from V and 1 base from J, with 9 bases between. Looked up from germline, CDR1 is GTSNPN and CDR2 is SVGIG (reference sequence). The CDR3 runs 13 residues. The CDR3 DNA reads TGTGCCTGGAAGAGCAGGGGCACAGATACGCAGTATTTT. It specifies CAWKSRGTDTQYF. The whole variable domain, remainder taken from reference TRBV30 and TRBJ2-3, is SQTIHQWPATLVQPVGSPLSLECTVEGTSNPNLYWYRQAAGRGLQLLFYSVGIGQISSEVPQNLSASRPQDRQFILSSKKLLLSDSGFYLCAWKSRGTDTQYFGPGTRLTVL.

This chain connects TRBV4-3 to TRBJ2-1, with TRBD2 matching 11 bases. There are 16 residues in the CDR3. V shed 4 bases and J 8 bases; nucleotides not matched to a gene: 10. Looked up from germline, CDR1 is LGHNA and CDR2 is YSLEER. The CDR3, as DNA: TGCGCCAGCAGCCCCCAACTAGCGGGAGTTGTCGATGAGCAGTTCTTC. It translates to CASSPQLAGVVDEQFF.

The chain uses TRBV14 and TRBJ2-3, with D uncertain. The CDR3 is 15 residues long. Germline CDR1 SGHDN, CDR2 FVKESK. V was trimmed by 0 bases and J by 0 bases, leaving 7 bases between them. The CDR3 loop reads CASSQERRSTDTQYF. For the CDR3, the DNA is TGTGCCAGCAGCCAAGAAAGACGTAGCACAGATACGCAGTATTTT.